This entry describes one TCR beta chain. Some clones are missing from TCRdb's copy, which holds only in-frame ones; the method was immunoSEQ multiplex PCR. Found here are tens of thousands of clones, around 87% of them singletons; the top ten hold approximately 8%. Trimming took off 7 bases at V and 4 bases at J, with 19 bases between the two ends. Germline values: CDR1 MDHEN, CDR2 SYDVKM. The CDR3 extends over 15 amino acids. The sample comes from a study of blood T cell repertoires in COVID-19. Study-wide background: Samples came from the United States, Italy and Spain, spanning acute and convalescent COVID-19.

The chain combines TRBV28 with TRBJ1-2; the D gene is possibly TRBD1 (6 bases). The TCR sequence derives from a man aged 45-65 years with active COVID-19. Sequencing input: peripheral blood. The chain's CDR3 is CASNKGGGLGYGYTF. The CDR3 DNA sequence: TGTGCCAGCAACAAAGGGGGGGGCCTTGGCTATGGCTACACCTTC.